A single sample gave rise to the 20 T cell receptor beta chains below, sequenced in a study of early T cells in non-severe SARS-CoV-2 infection. TCRdb analysed the 5' RACE reads with MiXCR anew, one entry per CDR3 protein. The table lists 45,000 to 65,000 distinct CDR3 sequences, approximately 11% of them singletons. The sample taken for sequencing was whole blood. The receptors stem from an adult who was a healthcare worker with PCR-confirmed SARS-CoV-2 infection or an uninfected control (not recorded which).

This clonotype was observed many times. The genes are TRBV20-1 and TRBJ1-6; 10 bases agree with TRBD1. With 6 bases clipped from V and 7 bases from J, the junction kept 6 bases outside the gene matches. The CDR3 contains 14 residues. Germline CDR1 and CDR2: DFQATT and SNEGSKA (reference sequence). The DNA of the CDR3 is TGCAGTGCCCCAGGGGACAGGGGCAATTCACCCCTCCACTTT. This gives the protein CSAPGDRGNSPLHF.

Ten or more counts support this clonotype. The J gene is TRBJ2-1, the V gene TRBV6-1; D call uncertain. Germline CDR1 and CDR2: MNHNS and SASEGT. V gave up 1 base and J gave up 6 bases, with 1 base separating them. The CDR3 has 11 residues. The CDR3 reads CASSEVNEQFF. The CDR3 coding sequence is TGTGCCAGCAGTGAAGTCAATGAGCAGTTCTTC.

At least ten counts were recorded for this clonotype. J is TRBJ2-1 and V is TRBV9; no firm D call. The CDR3 has 14 residues. Germline V lookup: CDR1 SGDLS, CDR2 YYNGEE. Trimming removed 4 bases from V and 5 bases from J, with 13 bases in between. CDR3 sequence: CASSRIGSDNEQFF. CDR3 coding DNA: TGTGCCAGCAGCAGGATAGGAAGCGACAATGAGCAGTTCTTC.

This clonotype came up a few times. This rearrangement joins TRBV4-3 to TRBJ2-2, with D perhaps TRBD2 (6 bases). This CDR3 has 15 amino acids. Germline CDR1 reads LGHNA; CDR2 reads YSLEER. V was cut by 1 base and J by 7 bases, with 13 bases left in between. This CDR3 is CASSQVIGGIGELFF. The CDR3 DNA follows: TGCGCCAGCAGCCAAGTAATTGGGGGGATCGGGGAGCTGTTTTTT.

This clonotype was counted a few times. The chain carries TRBV5-4 and TRBJ2-3; 9 nucleotides agree with TRBD2. CDR1 is SGHNT, CDR2 YYREEE, per germline (reference sequence). The CDR3 contains 15 residues. V shed 4 bases and J 2 bases; nucleotides not matched to a gene: 5. DNA for the CDR3: TGTGCCAGCAGCCGTAGCGGGAGTGACACAGATACGCAGTATTTT. It specifies CASSRSGSDTDTQYF.

The chain employs TRBV20-1 and TRBJ2-1, with D hard to call. The CDR3 spans 12 residues. The germline V gene has CDR1 DFQATT and CDR2 SNEGSKA (reference sequence). Trimming cost V 3 bases and J 8 bases, with 11 bases left between them. In DNA form, the CDR3 reads TGCAGTGCTAGTCGTGGTGAGGATGAGCAGTTCTTC. Encoded protein: CSASRGEDEQFF.

The genes are TRBV12-3 or TRBV12-4 and TRBJ2-7, with D possibly called TRBD1 or TRBD2 (6 bases each). V lost 7 bases and J 2 bases, leaving 9 bases between the germline ends. CDR3 size: 12 residues. The DNA of the CDR3 is TGTGCCAGCACCGGGGGCCCCTACGAGCAGTACTTC. It specifies CASTGGPYEQYF.

The V and J genes are TRBV10-3 and TRBJ1-3; 10 bases agree with TRBD1. V gave up 9 bases and J gave up 0 bases; unmatched junction bases: 17. CDR3 length: 19 amino acids. Germline CDR1 reads ENHRY; CDR2 reads SYGVKD. The CDR3 region has the DNA TGTGCCATAAATTCCGGGACAGGGGATCCAACAAGCTCTGGAAACACCATATATTTT. Protein sequence: CAINSGTGDPTSSGNTIYF.

This clonotype was seen at least ten times. This rearrangement joins TRBV18 to TRBJ2-1, with D hard to call. Per the germline V gene, CDR1 is KGHSH and CDR2 is LQKENI. The V gene lost 0 bases and the J gene lost 15 bases, with 3 bases spanning the gap. CDR3 length: 9 amino acids. The CDR3 sequence is CASSPPPFF. The CDR3 DNA follows: TGTGCCAGCTCACCACCGCCGTTCTTC.

This sequence joins TRBV4-1 and TRBJ2-1; 14 bases fit TRBD2. The length of the CDR3 is 15 residues. V dropped 4 bases and J dropped 9; count of bases not matched to a gene: 5. CDR1 is MGHRA, CDR2 YSYEKL, per germline. The CDR3, as DNA: TGCGCCAGCAGCCTGGGACTAGCGGGAGTGGGTGAGCAGTTCTTC. Protein: CASSLGLAGVGEQFF.

The sample holds a few counts of this clonotype. The chain carries TRBV30 and TRBJ1-1, with 8 bases aligning to TRBD1. This CDR3 is 12 amino acids long. J was trimmed by 7 bases and V by 3 bases; bases with no gene match: 4. Germline-derived CDR1 and CDR2 are GTSNPN and SVGIG (reference sequence). As DNA, the CDR3 is TGTGCCTGGAGCTACGACAGGGGTGAAGCTTTCTTT. This encodes CAWSYDRGEAFF.

This clonotype came up many times. The J gene is TRBJ1-6, the V gene TRBV7-9; possibly TRBD1 for D (6 bases). CDR1 SEHNR and CDR2 FQNEAQ come from the germline V gene (reference sequence). CDR3 length: 13 residues. Trimming took 6 bases from V and 4 from J, leaving 7 bases between them. CDR3 in amino acids: CASRQGYNSPLHF. CDR3 nucleotides: TGTGCCAGCAGACAGGGTTATAATTCACCCCTCCACTTT.

There are many counts of this clonotype. V usage is TRBV3-1 and J usage is TRBJ1-1; weak D call: TRBD1 (5 bases). V lost 4 bases and J 9 bases, leaving 12 bases between the germline ends. The CDR3 length is 12 residues. CDR1 and CDR2 (germline): LGHDT, YNNKEL (reference sequence). Here the CDR3 reads CASSLGRGKAFF. DNA for the CDR3: TGTGCCAGCAGCCTGGGGAGGGGTAAAGCTTTCTTT.

This clonotype was seen a few times. The J gene is TRBJ1-1, the V gene TRBV6-2 or TRBV6-3; the D is unclear. The CDR3 covers 11 residues. The V gene lost 7 bases and the J gene lost 5 bases, with 8 bases spanning the gap. Looked up from germline, CDR1 is MNHEY and CDR2 is SVGEGT. The CDR3 DNA reads TGTGCCAGCAAAGATCCTACTGAAGCTTTCTTT. It yields the protein CASKDPTEAFF.

On this clonotype itself: An end of the junction does not agree with germline; a read error may underlie this. The V and J genes are TRBV25-1 and TRBJ1-4; the D gene is possibly TRBD1 (5 bases). Germline V gives CDR1 MGHDK, CDR2 SYGVNS. The CDR3 runs 17 residues. The CDR3 sequence: CASSEFGTGTTNENLFF. The CDR3 coding sequence is TGTGCCAGCAGTGAATTTGGAACCGGGACTACAAATGAAAATCTGTTTTTT.

This clonotype has ten or more counts. The CDR3 region has the DNA TGCAGCTCGACCCGTTGGAAGGGCGGGGGCTCCTATAATTCACCCCTCCACTTT. Protein product: CSSTRWKGGGSYNSPLHF. The V call is TRBV20-1, the J call TRBJ1-6, with TRBD1 as a possible D gene (5 bases). Germline V gene lookup returns CDR1 DFQATT and CDR2 SNEGSKA (reference sequence). The CDR3 extends over 18 amino acids.

This chain joins TRBV6-5 and TRBJ1-4; 9 bases are shared with TRBD1. V trimming: 2 bases; J trimming: 5 bases; junction bases outside the gene matches: 6. The CDR3 spans 16 residues. Per the germline V gene, CDR1 is MNHEY and CDR2 is SVGAGI. DNA of the CDR3: TGTGCCAGCAGTTACCTTGGACAGGGGCAGAATGAAAAACTGTTTTTT. This translates into CASSYLGQGQNEKLFF.

Comments on this clonotype: A much larger clonotype is one base distant, so this may be a read error. The chain recombines TRBV20-1 with TRBJ1-6; no clear D gene. This CDR3 is 13 amino acids long. Trimming shortened V by 1 base and J by 13 bases, and 14 bases separated the two germline ends. Germline V gene lookup returns CDR1 DFQATT and CDR2 SNEGSKA (reference sequence). CDR3 coding DNA: TGCAGTGCTAGAGGGGCCACCACTGGTCCCCTCCACTTT. Amino acid sequence: CSARGATTGPLHF.

This clonotype was seen many times. The V gene is TRBV4-1, the J gene TRBJ1-5; the D is unclear. The CDR3 sequence is 15 residues long. Germline values: CDR1 MGHRA, CDR2 YSYEKL. Trimming removed 0 bases at V and 3 bases at J, with 9 bases between. CDR3 protein: CASSQEAAFNQPQHF. CDR3 DNA: TGCGCCAGCAGCCAAGAGGCCGCATTCAATCAGCCCCAGCATTTT.

CDR3 sequence: CASSFPTGHLFF. CDR3 bases: TGTGCCAGCAGTTTTCCGACGGGACATCTGTTTTTT. The genes are TRBV12-3 or TRBV12-4 and TRBJ1-4; tentatively, D is TRBD1 (6 bases). The CDR3 length is 12 residues. Trimming left V 3 bases short and J 14 bases short, with 13 bases between.